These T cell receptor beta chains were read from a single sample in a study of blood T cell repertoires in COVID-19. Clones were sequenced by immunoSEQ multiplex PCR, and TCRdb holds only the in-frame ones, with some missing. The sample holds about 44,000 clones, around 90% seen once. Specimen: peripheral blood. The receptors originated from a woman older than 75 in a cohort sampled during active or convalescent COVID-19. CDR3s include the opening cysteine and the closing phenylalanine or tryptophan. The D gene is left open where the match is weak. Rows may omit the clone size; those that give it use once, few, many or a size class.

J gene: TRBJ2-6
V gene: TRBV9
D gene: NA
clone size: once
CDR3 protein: CASSVGTAGANVLTF
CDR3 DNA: TGTGCCAGCAGCGTAGGGACAGCTGGGGCCAACGTCCTGACTTTC

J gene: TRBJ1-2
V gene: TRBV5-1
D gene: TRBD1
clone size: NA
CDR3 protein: CASHETGGYGYTF
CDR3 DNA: TGCGCCAGCCACGAGACAGGGGGCTATGGCTACACCTTC

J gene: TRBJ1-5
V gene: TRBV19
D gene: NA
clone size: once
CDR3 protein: CASSIEGPQPQHF
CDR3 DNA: TGTGCCAGTAGTATAGAGGGGCCTCAGCCCCAGCATTTT

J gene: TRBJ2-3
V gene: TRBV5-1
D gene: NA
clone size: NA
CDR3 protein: CASSLRPRSGRHTDTQYF
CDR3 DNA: TGCGCCAGCAGCTTGCGACCCCGGAGCGGTAGACACACAGATACGCAGTATTTT

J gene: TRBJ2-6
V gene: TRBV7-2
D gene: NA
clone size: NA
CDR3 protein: CASSEGSGANVLTF
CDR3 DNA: TGTGCCAGCAGCGAGGGATCTGGGGCCAACGTCCTGACTTTC

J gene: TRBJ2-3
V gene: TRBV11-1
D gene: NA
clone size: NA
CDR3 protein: CASSLADFTDTQYF
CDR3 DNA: TGTGCCAGCAGCTTAGCGGACTTTACAGATACGCAGTATTTT

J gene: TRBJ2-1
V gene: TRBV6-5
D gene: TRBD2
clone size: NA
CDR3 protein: CASSYSGGSSYNEQFF
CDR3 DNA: TGTGCCAGCAGTTACTCGGGCGGGAGCTCCTACAATGAGCAGTTCTTC

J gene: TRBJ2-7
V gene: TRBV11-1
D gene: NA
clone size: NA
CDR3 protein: CASSSLGGYEQYF
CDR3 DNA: TGTGCCAGCAGCTCCCTGGGGGGCTACGAGCAGTACTTC

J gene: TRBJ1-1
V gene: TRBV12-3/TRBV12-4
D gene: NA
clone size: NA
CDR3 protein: CASLGGRNTEAFF
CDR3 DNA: TGTGCCAGTTTGGGGGGGAGGAACACTGAAGCTTTCTTT

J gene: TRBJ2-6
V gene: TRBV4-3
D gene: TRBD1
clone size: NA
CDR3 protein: CASSTRDRGSSGANVLTF
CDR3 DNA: TGCGCCAGCAGCACCCGGGACAGGGGGTCCTCTGGGGCCAACGTCCTGACTTTC

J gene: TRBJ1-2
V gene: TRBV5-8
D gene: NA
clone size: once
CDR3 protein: CASSLAGGSYTF
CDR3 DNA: TGTGCCAGCAGCTTGGCGGGGGGCAGCTACACCTTC

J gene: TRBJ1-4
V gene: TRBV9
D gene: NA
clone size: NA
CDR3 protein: CASSPGRGWEKLFF
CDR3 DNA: TGTGCCAGCAGCCCGGGGAGGGGTTGGGAAAAACTGTTTTTT

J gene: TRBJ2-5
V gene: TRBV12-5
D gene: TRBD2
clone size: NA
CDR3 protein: CATGGVDETQYF
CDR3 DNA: TGTGCTACGGGAGGGGTGGATGAGACCCAGTACTTC

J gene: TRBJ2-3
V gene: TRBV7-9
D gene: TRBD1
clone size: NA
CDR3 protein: CASSLKQGSTDTQYF
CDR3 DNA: TGTGCCAGCAGCCTCAAACAGGGGAGCACAGATACGCAGTATTTT

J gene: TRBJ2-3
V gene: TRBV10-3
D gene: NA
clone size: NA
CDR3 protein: CAISESLDTQYF
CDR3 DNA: TGTGCCATCAGTGAGTCTCTGGATACGCAGTATTTT

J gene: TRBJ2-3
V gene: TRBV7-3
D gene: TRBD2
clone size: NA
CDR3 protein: CASSRGGTDTQYF
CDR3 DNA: TGTGCCAGCAGCCGGGGGGGAACAGATACGCAGTATTTT

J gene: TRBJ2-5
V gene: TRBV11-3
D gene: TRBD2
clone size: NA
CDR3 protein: CATSRREEETQYF
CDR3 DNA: TGTGCCACCAGCCGGCGGGAGGAAGAGACCCAGTACTTC

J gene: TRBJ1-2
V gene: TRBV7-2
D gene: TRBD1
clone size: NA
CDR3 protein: CASTRIGQGVYGYTF
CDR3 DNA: TGTGCCAGCACCCGGATCGGACAGGGGGTCTATGGCTACACCTTC

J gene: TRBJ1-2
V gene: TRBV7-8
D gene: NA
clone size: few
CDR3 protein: CASSFWTEPYGYTF
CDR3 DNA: TGTGCCAGCAGCTTTTGGACAGAGCCTTATGGCTACACCTTC

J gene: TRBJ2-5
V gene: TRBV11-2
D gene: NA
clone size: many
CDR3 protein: CASSFAAYQETQYF
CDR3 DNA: TGTGCCAGCAGCTTTGCGGCTTACCAAGAGACCCAGTACTTC

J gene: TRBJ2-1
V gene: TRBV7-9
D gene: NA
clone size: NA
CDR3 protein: CASSFRGAYNEQFF
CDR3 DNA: TGTGCCAGCAGCTTCCGAGGAGCGTACAATGAGCAGTTCTTC

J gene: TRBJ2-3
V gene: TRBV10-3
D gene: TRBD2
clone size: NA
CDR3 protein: CAISETGGRVTDTQYF
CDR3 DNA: TGTGCCATCAGTGAGACGGGGGGGAGGGTCACAGATACGCAGTATTTT

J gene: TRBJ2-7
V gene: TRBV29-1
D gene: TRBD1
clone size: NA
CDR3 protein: CSVDGRGFEQYF
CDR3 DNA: TGCAGCGTTGACGGCAGGGGGTTTGAGCAGTACTTC